A selection of T cell receptor beta chains follows, all from one sample in a study of a mutant IDH1 vaccine in newly diagnosed glioma. Only in-frame clones appear in the TCRdb table, and some are missing; sequencing was by immunoSEQ multiplex PCR. The repertoire includes just under 95,000 clones, around four fifths of them detected once, and approximately 7.4% sits in the top ten. The sequenced sample was PBMCs, obtained from a glioma patient treated with radiotherapy, temozolomide or both. These receptors were obtained from a woman aged 50 to 65 with glioma. Each CDR3 is given with its conserved first and last residue. A D gene is named only where the DNA matches it firmly. Only some rows state a clone size, as once, few, many or a class for expanded clones.

D: NA
J: TRBJ2-3
V: TRBV7-2
size: NA
CDR3: CASSLFGSTDTQYF
DNA: TGTGCCAGCAGCCTCTTCGGGTCCACAGATACGCAGTATTTT

D: TRBD2
J: TRBJ2-7
V: TRBV30
size: NA
CDR3: CAWSDLRPLLADTYEQYF
DNA: TGTGCCTGGAGTGACCTTCGACCCCTACTAGCGGATACCTACGAGCAGTACTTC

D: TRBD1
J: TRBJ1-1
V: TRBV5-8
size: NA
CDR3: CASSRDSLYTEAFF
DNA: TGTGCCAGCAGCCGGGACAGTCTTTACACTGAAGCTTTCTTT

D: NA
J: TRBJ1-2
V: TRBV29-1
size: NA
CDR3: CSVEDLRDTGYTF
DNA: TGCAGCGTTGAAGATTTAAGGGACACGGGCTACACCTTC

D: TRBD2
J: TRBJ2-5
V: TRBV5-4
size: NA
CDR3: CASSASRGWETQYF
DNA: TGTGCCAGCAGCGCCTCGCGGGGGTGGGAGACCCAGTACTTC

D: TRBD2
J: TRBJ2-7
V: TRBV7-9
size: NA
CDR3: CASRPPGLAGLYEQYF
DNA: TGTGCCAGCCGACCCCCGGGACTAGCGGGGCTCTACGAGCAGTACTTC

D: NA
J: TRBJ1-1
V: TRBV19
size: NA
CDR3: CASSIVSGGEAFF
DNA: TGTGCCAGTAGTATAGTATCGGGGGGTGAAGCTTTCTTT

D: NA
J: TRBJ1-1
V: TRBV7-6
size: few
CDR3: CASSLTLVSNTEAFF
DNA: TGTGCCAGCAGTTTGACCTTGGTATCGAACACTGAAGCTTTCTTT

D: TRBD1
J: TRBJ2-2
V: TRBV6-5
size: few
CDR3: CASSFGQGATGELFF
DNA: TGTGCCAGCAGCTTTGGACAGGGGGCAACCGGGGAGCTGTTTTTT

D: NA
J: TRBJ2-1
V: TRBV6-1
size: NA
CDR3: CASTRTAYNEQFF
DNA: TGTGCCAGCACTAGGACAGCCTACAATGAGCAGTTCTTC

D: TRBD1
J: TRBJ1-2
V: TRBV29-1
size: NA
CDR3: CSGDRTGGYTF
DNA: TGCAGCGGAGACAGGACAGGCGGCTACACCTTC

D: NA
J: TRBJ1-2
V: TRBV4-2
size: NA
CDR3: CASSPLQDLKRGYTF
DNA: TGTGCCAGCAGCCCACTTCAGGACCTTAAGCGTGGCTACACCTTC

D: NA
J: TRBJ1-1
V: TRBV28
size: few
CDR3: CASSLYREGTEAFF
DNA: TGTGCCAGCAGTTTATACAGGGAGGGGACTGAAGCTTTCTTT

D: NA
J: TRBJ2-7
V: TRBV5-6
size: NA
CDR3: CASSAGYEQYF
DNA: TGTGCCAGCAGCGCCGGTTACGAGCAGTACTTC

D: TRBD2
J: TRBJ2-5
V: TRBV7-6
size: once
CDR3: CASSPLNGGALVRETQYF
DNA: TGTGCCAGCAGCCCCCTAAACGGGGGGGCGTTAGTGAGAGAGACCCAGTACTTC

D: TRBD1
J: TRBJ1-2
V: TRBV6-1
size: NA
CDR3: CASSKETGSGYTF
DNA: TGTGCCAGCAGTAAAGAGACAGGGTCTGGCTACACCTTC

D: NA
J: TRBJ1-1
V: TRBV4-3
size: once
CDR3: CASSQDRRAEAFF
DNA: TGCGCCAGCAGCCAAGATCGGAGGGCTGAAGCTTTCTTT

D: NA
J: TRBJ1-4
V: TRBV27
size: NA
CDR3: CASSLSGGRGRKLFF
DNA: TGTGCCAGCAGTTTAAGTGGGGGGCGCGGGAGAAAACTGTTTTTT

D: NA
J: TRBJ1-3
V: TRBV2
size: NA
CDR3: CASRESGGRLGNTIYF
DNA: TGTGCCAGCCGCGAATCGGGGGGCCGGTTGGGAAACACCATATATTTT

D: NA
J: TRBJ1-3
V: TRBV18
size: NA
CDR3: CASSQGLSDGNTIYF
DNA: TGTGCCAGCTCACAAGGGCTTTCTGATGGAAACACCATATATTTT

D: NA
J: TRBJ2-5
V: TRBV27
size: NA
CDR3: CASSRGETQYF
DNA: TGTGCCAGCAGTCGCGGAGAGACCCAGTACTTC

D: NA
J: TRBJ2-7
V: TRBV28
size: once
CDR3: CASSFVHLYEQYF
DNA: TGTGCCAGCAGTTTCGTACATCTCTACGAGCAGTACTTC

D: NA
J: TRBJ2-5
V: TRBV6-1
size: NA
CDR3: CASSEYWTGDTQETQYF
DNA: TGTGCCAGCAGTGAATACTGGACGGGAGATACTCAAGAGACCCAGTACTTC